The next 11 T cell receptor beta chains were all read from a single sample in a study of blood T cells in healthy people across ages. It was with a sample-barcoded 5' primer and a J-beta primer mix that a second PCR of about 7 to 12 cycles was run. Each CDR3 protein is one row after TCRdb ran MiXCR on the 5' RACE reads. The top ten clones hold more than 25% of a sample with roughly 730,000 distinct CDR3 sequences, 56% of them seen once. Specimen: blood. These TCRs come from a man aged 35 to 55 in good health.

CDR3 protein: CASNSGETQYF. CDR3 DNA: TGTGCCAGCAATTCTGGAGAGACCCAGTACTTC. The V and J genes are TRBV3-1 and TRBJ2-5; no clear D gene. There are 11 residues in the CDR3. Germline V CDR1 and CDR2: LGHDT, YNNKEL (reference sequence). Between the trimmed V and J ends, which lost 7 bases and 4 bases, there was a span of 7 bases.

V and J are TRBV4-3 and TRBJ1-2, with D possibly being TRBD1 (5 bases). The V and J ends lost 4 bases and 4 bases respectively, with 16 bases between them. This CDR3 contains 15 residues. Germline lookup yields CDR1 LGHNA and CDR2 YSLEER. In DNA form, the CDR3 reads TGCGCCAGCAGCCTGCTGGGGGACGGGGCCTATGGCTACACCTTC. Translation: CASSLLGDGAYGYTF.

The chain recombines TRBV5-1 with TRBJ2-1; D call uncertain. The germline CDR1 and CDR2 sequences are SGHRS and YFSETQ. The V end was cut by 2 bases, the J end by 7 bases, with 7 bases between. The CDR3 extends over 12 amino acids. CDR3 sequence reads: CASSFNGNEQFF. The CDR3 DNA follows: TGCGCCAGCAGCTTTAATGGAAATGAGCAGTTCTTC.

This clonotype was seen a few times. The chain carries TRBV11-1 and TRBJ2-1, with a tentative D call TRBD2 (7 bases). The V and J ends lost 5 bases and 0 bases respectively, with 14 bases between them. CDR1 and CDR2 from the germline V gene are SGHAT and FQDESV (reference sequence). The CDR3 sequence is 16 residues long. The CDR3 is CASSVRGASSYNEQFF. Written as DNA, the CDR3 is TGTGCCAGCAGCGTCCGGGGGGCGAGCTCCTACAATGAGCAGTTCTTC.

This clonotype was found a few times. The V and J genes are TRBV20-1 and TRBJ2-1, with no clear D. This CDR3 has 15 amino acids. Trimming pared 0 bases from V and 5 bases from J, leaving 14 bases between. Germline values: CDR1 DFQATT, CDR2 SNEGSKA (reference sequence). The CDR3 protein is CSARDPWTTNNEQFF. CDR3 nucleotides: TGCAGTGCTAGAGATCCATGGACGACCAACAATGAGCAGTTCTTC.

This clonotype was detected ten times or more. The gene calls are TRBV7-9 and TRBJ1-6; 7 bases agree with TRBD1. Unmatched junction bases numbered 8, after V lost 5 bases and J lost 10 bases. Germline values: CDR1 SEHNR, CDR2 FQNEAQ (reference sequence). CDR3 length: 14 amino acids. The CDR3 spells CASSLTGVESPLHF. CDR3 sequence (DNA): TGTGCCAGCAGCCTCACAGGGGTAGAATCACCCCTCCACTTT.

This clonotype turned up a few times. The chain's CDR3 is CASSPGAHEQYF. DNA for the CDR3: TGTGCCAGCAGTCCCGGGGCCCACGAGCAGTACTTC. The chain joins TRBV28 to TRBJ2-7; D might be TRBD1 or TRBD2, each matching 5 bases. Trimming took 5 bases from V and 5 from J, leaving 10 bases between them. Germline loops: CDR1 MDHEN, CDR2 SYDVKM. This CDR3 is built from 12 residues. Full variable domain (missing parts from reference TRBV28 and TRBJ2-7): DVKVTQSSRYLVKRTGEKVFLECVQDMDHENMFWYRQDPGLGLRLIYFSYDVKMKEKGDIPEGYSVSREKKERFSLILESASTNQTSMYLCASSPGAHEQYFGPGTRLTVT.

Written as DNA, the CDR3 is TGTGCCAGCACCCTCAAACTAGCGGGGTTGGCCGGGGAGCTGTTTTTT. Translating gives CASTLKLAGLAGELFF. The chain combines TRBV12-3 or TRBV12-4 with TRBJ2-2, with TRBD2 matching 10 bases. The CDR3 extends over 16 amino acids. With V trimmed by 7 bases and J by 6 bases, 11 bases remained unmatched.

The genes are TRBV27 and TRBJ1-5, with D hard to call. CDR3 length: 15 residues. V lost 3 bases and J 0 bases, leaving 9 bases between the germline ends. Germline V gene sequence: CDR1 MNHEY, CDR2 SMNVEV (reference sequence). This CDR3 is CASSFSLISNQPQHF. The CDR3 nucleotides are TGTGCCAGCAGTTTTTCGCTGATTAGCAATCAGCCCCAGCATTTT.

This chain uses TRBV15 with TRBJ1-2, with 8 bases lining up with TRBD1. Germline assignment: CDR1 LNHNV and CDR2 YYDKDF (reference sequence). V was pared by 5 bases and J by 0 bases, with 8 bases of the junction left unmatched. CDR3 length: 16 residues. CDR3 in DNA: TGTGCCACCAGCTACCGGGACAGGTTAGCTAACTATGGCTACACCTTC. It translates to CATSYRDRLANYGYTF.

The chain links TRBV24-1 to TRBJ2-5, with 13 bases that match TRBD2. The CDR3 sequence is 20 residues long. Trimming took 4 bases from V and 4 from J; bases not matched to a gene: 17. The germline gives CDR1 KGHDR, CDR2 SFDVKD. The CDR3 bases are TGTGCCACCAGTGACCCCGCCCGTCCCGGGACTAGCGGGATACGAGAGACCCAGTACTTC. Its protein product is CATSDPARPGTSGIRETQYF.